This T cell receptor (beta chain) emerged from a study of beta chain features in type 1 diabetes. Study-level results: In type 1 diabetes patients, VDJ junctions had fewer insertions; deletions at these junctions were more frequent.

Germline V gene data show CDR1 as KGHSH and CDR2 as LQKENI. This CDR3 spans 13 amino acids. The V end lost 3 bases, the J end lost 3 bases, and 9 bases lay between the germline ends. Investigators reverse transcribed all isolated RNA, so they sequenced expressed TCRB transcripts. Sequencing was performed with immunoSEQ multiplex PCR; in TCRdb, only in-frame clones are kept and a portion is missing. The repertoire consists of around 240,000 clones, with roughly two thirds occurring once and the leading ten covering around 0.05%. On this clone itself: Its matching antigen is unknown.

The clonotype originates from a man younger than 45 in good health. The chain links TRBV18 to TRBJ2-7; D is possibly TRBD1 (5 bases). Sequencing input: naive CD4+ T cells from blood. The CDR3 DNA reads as TGTGCCAGCTCACCCCAGGACAACTACGAGCAGTACTTC. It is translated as CASSPQDNYEQYF.